This T cell receptor beta chain was sequenced during a study of T-cell reconstitution after alpha-beta-depleted transplantation in children (dated by TCRdb to between 2015 and 2016). Turning to the overall study: Using TCR repertoire profiling, the study followed T-cell immune reconstitution in a quantitative way in children after TCRalphabeta/CD19-depleted allogeneic hematopoietic cell transplantation.

Notes on this clonotype: Its target antigen remains unknown. Qualities for individual bases were not recorded, and no much larger clone is one base off.

The germline V gene (reference sequence) provides CDR1 LGHDT and CDR2 YNNKEL. The CDR3 numbers 13 residues from cysteine through phenylalanine. Only CDR3 DNA remains: 39 bases, in frame from the first base. V drops 8 bases and J drops 4 bases, leaving 13 bases in between. The method behind the library was PCR. The data were produced on an Illumina HiSeq 2500. Molecular barcoding was employed in the preparation of TCR libraries, with unique molecular identifiers being used to normalize TCRbeta repertoire quantification. TCRdb passed the public sequencing reads through fastp at Q25 and MiXCR, retaining productive beta sequences. Entries that share a CDR3 protein sequence are merged under the most common genes and DNA. This sample is represented by about 360,000 distinct CDR3 sequences; about an eighth of them were singletons. The ten largest make up roughly 4.5% of the sample.

This TCR came from a human donor who donated a stem cell graft to a child with Fanconi anemia. The sequences come from PBMCs, collected from the stem cell graft. Recombination linked TRBV3-1 to TRBJ2-3; the D gene is not confidently resolved. CDR3 protein: CASRSYSPDTQYF. The bases are TGTGCCAGCCGATCGTACAGTCCAGATACGCAGTATTTT.